These 3 T cell receptor beta chains originate from one sample sequenced in a study of T cells in Graves' hyperthyroidism and ophthalmopathy. Using RNA transcripts as the source, TCR beta CDR3 regions were amplified. In the first-round RT-PCR of the TCR CDR3, the HTBI primer set was used. TCRdb reanalysed the multiplex PCR reads using MiXCR and keeps one entry per CDR3 protein. The sample contains some 770,000 distinct CDR3 sequences, about 17% of which appear only once. Sequencing was performed on blood. These receptors came from a man younger than 35 with Graves' hyperthyroidism.

This sequence joins TRBV20-1 and TRBJ2-3, with 8 bases lining up with TRBD1. Trimming took 4 bases from V and 2 from J; bases not matched to a gene: 8. CDR1 is DFQATT and CDR2 is SNEGSKA in the germline V gene (reference sequence). CDR3 length: 15 residues. The CDR3 loop is CSANRDRLFTDTQYF. CDR3 bases: TGCAGTGCTAACCGGGACAGGTTGTTCACAGATACGCAGTATTTT.

This clonotype appeared many times. The rearrangement links TRBV12-3 or TRBV12-4 to TRBJ1-2, with a possible D match to TRBD1 (6 bases). The germline V and J ends were trimmed by 5 bases and 3 bases, with 10 bases remaining between them. The CDR3 has 13 residues. CDR3 bases: TGTGCCAGCAGTCAACAGGGTGACTATGGCTACACCTTC. Translated, it gives CASSQQGDYGYTF.

This clonotype was recorded a few times. The chain recombines TRBV7-9 with TRBJ2-3; D possibly corresponds to TRBD2 (6 bases). The CDR3 has 16 residues. Deletions cut 0 bases from V and 1 base from J, with 11 bases between. CDR1 and CDR2 (germline): SEHNR, FQNEAQ (reference sequence). The CDR3 loop is CASSLARASGTDTQYF. The CDR3, as DNA: TGTGCCAGCAGCTTAGCCCGGGCTAGCGGCACAGATACGCAGTATTTT.